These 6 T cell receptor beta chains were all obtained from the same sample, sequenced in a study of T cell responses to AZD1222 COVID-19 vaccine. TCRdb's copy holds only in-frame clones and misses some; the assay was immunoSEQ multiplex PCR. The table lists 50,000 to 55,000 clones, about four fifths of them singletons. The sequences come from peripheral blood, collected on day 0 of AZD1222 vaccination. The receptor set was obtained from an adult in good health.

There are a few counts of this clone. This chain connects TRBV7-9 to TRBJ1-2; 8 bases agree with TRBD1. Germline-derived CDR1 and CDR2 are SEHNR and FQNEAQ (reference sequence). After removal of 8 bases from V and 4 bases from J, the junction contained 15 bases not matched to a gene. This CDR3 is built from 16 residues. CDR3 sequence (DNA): TGTGCCAGCCGGACAGGGAGTTCCCCCGCTGGCTATGGCTACACCTTC. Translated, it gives CASRTGSSPAGYGYTF. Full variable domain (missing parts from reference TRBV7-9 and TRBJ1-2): DTGVSQNPRHKITKRGQNVTFRCDPISEHNRLYWYRQTLGQGPEFLTYFQNEAQLEKSRLLSDRFSAERPKGSFSTLEIQRTEQGDSAMYLCASRTGSSPAGYGYTFGSGTRLTVV.

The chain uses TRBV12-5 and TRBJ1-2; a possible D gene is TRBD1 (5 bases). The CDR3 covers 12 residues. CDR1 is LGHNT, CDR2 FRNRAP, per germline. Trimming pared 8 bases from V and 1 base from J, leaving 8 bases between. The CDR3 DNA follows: TGTGCTAGTTCAGGGATTAACTATGGCTACACCTTC. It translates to CASSGINYGYTF.

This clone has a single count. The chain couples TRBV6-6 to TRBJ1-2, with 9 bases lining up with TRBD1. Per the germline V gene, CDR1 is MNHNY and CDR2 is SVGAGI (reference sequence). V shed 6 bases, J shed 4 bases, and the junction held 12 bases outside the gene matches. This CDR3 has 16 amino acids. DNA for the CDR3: TGTGCCAGCAGACCCCCGGGACAGGGAAACCTCTATGGCTACACCTTC. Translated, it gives CASRPPGQGNLYGYTF.

This CDR3 is CASSARGTTSYNEQFF. The DNA for the CDR3 is TGTGCCAGCAGCGCACGTGGGACAACCTCCTACAATGAGCAGTTCTTC. The chain couples TRBV5-4 to TRBJ2-1; D is perhaps TRBD1 (6 bases). V dropped 4 bases and J dropped 0 bases, with 14 bases sitting between them. CDR1 and CDR2 from the germline V gene are SGHNT and YYREEE (reference sequence). CDR3 size: 16 residues. Together with reference TRBV5-4 and TRBJ2-1, the CDR3 gives the full variable domain: ETGVTQSPTHLIKTRGQQVTLRCSSQSGHNTVSWYQQALGQGPQFIFQYYREEENGRGNFPPRFSGLQFPNYSSELNVNALELDDSALYLCASSARGTTSYNEQFFGPGTRLTVL.

In nucleotides, the CDR3 is TGTGCCAGCAGTATTGGGTCAGGGACTGGAAACACCATATATTTT. Its translation is CASSIGSGTGNTIYF. The chain combines TRBV7-9 with TRBJ1-3; maybe TRBD1 (5 bases). The CDR3 spans 15 residues. From germline, CDR1 is SEHNR and CDR2 FQNEAQ (reference sequence). The V end lost 6 bases, the J end lost 2 bases, and 14 bases lay between the germline ends.

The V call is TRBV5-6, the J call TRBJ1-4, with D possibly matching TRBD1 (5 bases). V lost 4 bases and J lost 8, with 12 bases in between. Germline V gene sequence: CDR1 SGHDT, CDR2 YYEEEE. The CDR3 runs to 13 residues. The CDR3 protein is CASSDARGEKLFF. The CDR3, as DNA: TGTGCCAGCAGCGACGCCCGGGGGGAAAAACTGTTTTTT.